The 10 T cell receptor beta chains below all came from one sample that was sequenced in a study of T cells in localized non-small cell lung cancer. Using immunoSEQ multiplex PCR, the repertoire was profiled, and TCRdb retains in-frame clones only, with some absent. The sample includes fewer than 6,000 clones, about 85% seen only once; the top ten take roughly 8.6%. The input for sequencing was PBMCs, taken before any cancer treatment. These TCRs come from a woman aged 40-69 years with stage II lung adenocarcinoma.

The chain carries TRBV29-1 and TRBJ1-1; D not certain. This CDR3 has 13 residues. Trimming stripped 0 bases from V and 8 bases from J, with 13 bases between. Looked up from germline, CDR1 is SQVTM and CDR2 is ANQGSEA. CDR3 sequence: CSVEDQVNREAFF. The CDR3 DNA reads as TGCAGCGTTGAAGATCAAGTAAACAGAGAAGCTTTCTTT.

The chain links TRBV15 to TRBJ1-5; maybe TRBD1 (5 bases). Trimming took off 5 bases at V and 4 bases at J, with 18 bases between the two ends. CDR1 and CDR2 from the germline V gene are LNHNV and YYDKDF (reference sequence). The CDR3 contains 16 residues. CDR3: CATSPAQGLMNQPQHF. The CDR3 DNA follows: TGTGCCACCAGCCCCGCTCAGGGATTAATGAATCAGCCCCAGCATTTT.

The chain employs TRBV5-1 and TRBJ1-1; D gene uncertain. Between the trimmed V and J ends, which lost 0 bases and 1 base, there was a span of 4 bases. Germline V gene lookup returns CDR1 SGHRS and CDR2 YFSETQ. The CDR3 extends over 13 amino acids. The CDR3 DNA sequence: TGCGCCAGCAGCTTGGGCACGAACACTGAAGCTTTCTTT. Translation: CASSLGTNTEAFF.

The chain couples TRBV7-2 to TRBJ1-3; unclear D gene. CDR1 and CDR2 from the germline V gene are SGHTA and FQGNSA. CDR3 length equals 15 residues. The V end lost 2 bases, the J end lost 4 bases, and 12 bases lay between the germline ends. The chain's CDR3 is CASSLPRVSGNTIYF. CDR3 DNA: TGTGCCAGCAGCTTACCTCGGGTCTCAGGAAACACCATATATTTT.

The chain employs TRBV2 and TRBJ1-1; 7 nucleotides match TRBD1. The CDR3 runs to 12 residues. V gave up 6 bases and J gave up 8 bases; unmatched junction bases: 6. Germline CDR1 SNHLY, CDR2 FYNNEI. The CDR3 DNA reads TGTGCCAGCAGCTATTACAGGGGCGAAGCTTTCTTT. It encodes CASSYYRGEAFF. The whole variable domain, remainder taken from reference TRBV2 and TRBJ1-1, is EPEVTQTPSHQVTQMGQEVILRCVPISNHLYFYWYRQILGQKVEFLVSFYNNEISEKSEIFDDQFSVERPDGSNFTLKIRSTKLEDSAMYFCASSYYRGEAFFGQGTRLTVV.

The sample holds a few counts of this clone. The chain links TRBV18 to TRBJ1-1; D is ambiguous. Per germline, CDR1 KGHSH and CDR2 LQKENI. V shed 11 bases and J shed 1 base, with 11 bases lying between them. This CDR3 region has 12 residues. The CDR3 DNA sequence: TGTGCCGGGCGGGGATCGAACACTGAAGCTTTCTTT. Encoded protein: CAGRGSNTEAFF.

The V and J genes are TRBV5-1 and TRBJ2-3; maybe TRBD1 (7 bases). V shed 4 bases and J shed 2 bases, with 17 bases lying between them. Germline-derived CDR1 and CDR2 are SGHRS and YFSETQ. This CDR3 contains 16 residues. CDR3 amino acids: CASSPDSRGATDTQYF. The CDR3 DNA sequence: TGCGCCAGCAGCCCGGATAGCAGGGGGGCCACAGATACGCAGTATTTT.

This clone has only one observation. V gene TRBV11-2 combines with J gene TRBJ2-5, with D uncertain. Trimming pared 2 bases from V and 2 bases from J, leaving 6 bases between. This CDR3 is built from 13 residues. The germline CDR1 and CDR2 sequences are SGHAT and FQNNGV. For the CDR3, the DNA is TGTGCCAGCAGCTTACAGTTTCAAGAGACCCAGTACTTC. Residues: CASSLQFQETQYF. Drawing the rest from reference TRBV11-2 and TRBJ2-5, the complete variable domain is EAGVAQSPRYKIIEKRQSVAFWCNPISGHATLYWYQQILGQGPKLLIQFQNNGVVDDSQLPKDRFSAERLKGVDSTLKIQPAKLEDSAVYLCASSLQFQETQYFGPGTRLLVL.

The rearrangement uses TRBV4-1 and TRBJ2-7; the match to TRBD2 covers 12 bases. V was clipped by 1 base and J by 7 bases; unmatched bases: 14. The CDR3 runs to 18 residues. Germline V gene sequence: CDR1 MGHRA, CDR2 YSYEKL. CDR3 DNA: TGCGCCAGCAGCCAAGTCGACCTTGGACTAGCGGGACCTGGGGAGCAGTACTTC. This translates into CASSQVDLGLAGPGEQYF.

J is TRBJ1-2 and V is TRBV4-1; perhaps TRBD1 as D (5 bases). CDR3 length: 13 amino acids. The germline CDR1 and CDR2 sequences are MGHRA and YSYEKL. V lost 0 bases, J lost 8 bases, and 10 bases lay in between. The CDR3 loop is CASSQDEGWGYTF. In DNA, the CDR3 is TGCGCCAGCAGCCAAGATGAGGGGTGGGGCTACACCTTC.